The entry that follows covers one TCR beta chain sequence. This specimen belongs to a study of long-term antiretroviral therapy in people with HIV. CDR1 SGHRS and CDR2 YFSETQ come from the germline V gene. This CDR3 region has 15 residues. V shed 0 bases, J shed 3 bases, and the junction held 3 bases outside the gene matches. Version v3.0 of the immunoSEQ assay was performed at survey level. Libraries were prepared by immunoSEQ multiplex PCR; TCRdb keeps only in-frame clonotypes and omits some of them. Of around 40,000 clones listed, roughly 93% were seen once; the top ten hold 3% to 4.5%. The TCR was taken from a woman aged 45-59 years with HIV. The chain joins TRBV5-1 to TRBJ2-1; TRBD2 matches at 7 bases. The starting material was unsorted PBMCs, obtained 4.1 years after starting antiretroviral therapy. The CDR3, as DNA: TGCGCCAGCAGCTTGGGACTAGCCCTCTACAATGAGCAGTTCTTC. Translating it yields CASSLGLALYNEQFF.